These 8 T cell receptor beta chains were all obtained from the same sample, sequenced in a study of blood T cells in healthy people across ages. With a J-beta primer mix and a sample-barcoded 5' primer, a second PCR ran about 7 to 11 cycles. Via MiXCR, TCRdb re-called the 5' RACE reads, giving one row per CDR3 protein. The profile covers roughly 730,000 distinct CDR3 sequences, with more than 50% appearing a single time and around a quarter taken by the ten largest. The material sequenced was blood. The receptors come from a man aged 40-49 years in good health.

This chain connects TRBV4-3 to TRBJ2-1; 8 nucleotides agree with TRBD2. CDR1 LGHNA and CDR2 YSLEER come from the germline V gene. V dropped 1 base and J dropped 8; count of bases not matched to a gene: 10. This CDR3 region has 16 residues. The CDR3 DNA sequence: TGCGCCAGCAGCCAAGTCACATCAGGCGGGAGGTATGAGCAGTTCTTC. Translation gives CASSQVTSGGRYEQFF.

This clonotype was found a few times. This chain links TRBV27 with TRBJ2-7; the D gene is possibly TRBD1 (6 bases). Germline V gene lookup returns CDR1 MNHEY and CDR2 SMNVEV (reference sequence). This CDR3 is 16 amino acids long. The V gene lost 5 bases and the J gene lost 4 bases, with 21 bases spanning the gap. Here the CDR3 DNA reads TGTGCCAGCAGTACAACACAGGGATCGAGAAGGTACGAGCAGTACTTC. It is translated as CASSTTQGSRRYEQYF.

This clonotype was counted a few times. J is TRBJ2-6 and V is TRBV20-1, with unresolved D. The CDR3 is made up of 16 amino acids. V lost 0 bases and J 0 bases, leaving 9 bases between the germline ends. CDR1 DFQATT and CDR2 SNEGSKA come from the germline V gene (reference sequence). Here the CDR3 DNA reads TGCAGTGCTAGAGATGGTTTGGACTCTGGGGCCAACGTCCTGACTTTC. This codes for CSARDGLDSGANVLTF.

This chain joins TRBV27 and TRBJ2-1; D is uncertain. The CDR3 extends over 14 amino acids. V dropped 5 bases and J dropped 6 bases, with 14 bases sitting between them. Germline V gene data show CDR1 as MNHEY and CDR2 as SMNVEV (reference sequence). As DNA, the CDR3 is TGTGCCAGCAGTGTACAAGTCCAGCCCAATGAGCAGTTCTTC. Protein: CASSVQVQPNEQFF.

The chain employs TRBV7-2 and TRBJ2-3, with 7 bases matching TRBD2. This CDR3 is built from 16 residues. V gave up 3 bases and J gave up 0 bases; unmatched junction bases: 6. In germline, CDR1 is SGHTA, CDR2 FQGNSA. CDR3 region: CASSFKRGRSTDTQYF. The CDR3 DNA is TGTGCCAGCAGCTTCAAGCGGGGACGAAGCACAGATACGCAGTATTTT.

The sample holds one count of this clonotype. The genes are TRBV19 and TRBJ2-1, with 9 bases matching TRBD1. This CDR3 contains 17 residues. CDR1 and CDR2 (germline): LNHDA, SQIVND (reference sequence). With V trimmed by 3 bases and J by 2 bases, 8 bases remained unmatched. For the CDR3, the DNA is TGTGCCAGTAGTATCCGTAGAACAGGGGGCCCCTACAATGAGCAGTTCTTC. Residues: CASSIRRTGGPYNEQFF.

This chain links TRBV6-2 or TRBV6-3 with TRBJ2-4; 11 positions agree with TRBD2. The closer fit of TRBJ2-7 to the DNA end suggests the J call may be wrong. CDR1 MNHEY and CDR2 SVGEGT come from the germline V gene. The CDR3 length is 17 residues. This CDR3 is CASSYPSGRSGTYEQYF. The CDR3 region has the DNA TGTGCCAGCAGTTACCCTAGCGGGAGGTCTGGCACCTACGAGCAGTACTTC.

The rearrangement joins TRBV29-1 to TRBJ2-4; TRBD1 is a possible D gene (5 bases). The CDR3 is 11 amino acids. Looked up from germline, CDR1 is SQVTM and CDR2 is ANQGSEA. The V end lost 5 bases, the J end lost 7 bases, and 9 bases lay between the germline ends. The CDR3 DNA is TGCAGCGTTTTCAAGGGGAACATTCAGTACTTC. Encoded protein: CSVFKGNIQYF. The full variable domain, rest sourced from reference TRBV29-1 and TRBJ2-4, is SAVISQKPSRDICQRGTSLTIQCQVDSQVTMMFWYRQQPGQSLTLIATANQGSEATYESGFVIDKFPISRPNLTFSTLTVSNMSPEDSSIYLCSVFKGNIQYFGAGTRLSVL.